Shown below are 30 T cell receptor beta chains from a single sample sequenced in a study of blood T cell repertoires in COVID-19. Sequencing used immunoSEQ multiplex PCR; TCRdb keeps in-frame clones, though not all of them. The data show 100,000 or so clones, 75% to 90% seen once. Material for sequencing was peripheral blood. Source of these receptors: a man aged 55 to 69 with acute or convalescent COVID-19.

This chain connects TRBV10-3 to TRBJ1-3, with a weak D call TRBD1 (5 bases). Trimming removed 10 bases at V and 0 bases at J, with 19 bases between. The CDR3 spans 16 residues. Germline CDR1 ENHRY, CDR2 SYGVKD. CDR3 DNA: TGTGCCACTCGTTCGACAGAAACAATCTCTGGAAACACCATATATTTT. The encoded protein is CATRSTETISGNTIYF.

This chain uses TRBV5-1 with TRBJ2-1; TRBD1 agrees at 7 bases. The V gene end was trimmed by 6 bases and the J gene end by 4 bases; junction bases not matched to a gene: 13. The CDR3 runs 16 residues. Per germline, CDR1 SGHRS and CDR2 YFSETQ. The CDR3 region is CASTVEGTVGYNEQFF. CDR3 in DNA: TGCGCCAGCACCGTCGAAGGGACAGTGGGGTACAATGAGCAGTTCTTC.

J is TRBJ1-2 and V is TRBV15, with D maybe TRBD1 (5 bases). The germline V and J ends were trimmed by 0 bases and 8 bases, with 10 bases remaining between them. The CDR3 consists of 13 residues. CDR1 LNHNV and CDR2 YYDKDF come from the germline V gene (reference sequence). The CDR3 DNA follows: TGTGCCACCAGCAGAGATCGGGCAGGGGGCTACACCTTC. The encoded protein is CATSRDRAGGYTF.

The rearrangement uses TRBV29-1 and TRBJ1-2, with TRBD1 identical over 10 bases. The CDR3 consists of 15 residues. V gave up 2 bases and J gave up 4 bases; unmatched junction bases: 7. Germline V gives CDR1 SQVTM, CDR2 ANQGSEA. CDR3 in amino acids: CSVELRTGGSYGYTF. As DNA, the CDR3 is TGCAGCGTTGAACTGAGGACAGGGGGAAGCTATGGCTACACCTTC.

The chain is built from TRBV7-8 and TRBJ1-4; D is possibly TRBD1 (6 bases). V was trimmed by 2 bases and J by 6 bases, leaving 28 bases between them. This CDR3 is built from 20 residues. Germline CDR1 is SGHVS and CDR2 is FQNEAQ. The CDR3 region is CASSLFRLRGAGAADEKLFF. In DNA, the CDR3 is TGTGCCAGCAGCTTATTTCGTCTGAGAGGGGCGGGGGCTGCGGATGAAAAACTGTTTTTT.

This sequence joins TRBV2 and TRBJ1-2, with 8 bases matching TRBD1. V was clipped by 6 bases and J by 2 bases; unmatched bases: 2. The CDR3 length is 13 residues. Germline V gene lookup returns CDR1 SNHLY and CDR2 FYNNEI. CDR3 loop: CASRGDRNYGYTF. DNA for the CDR3: TGTGCCAGCAGGGGGGACAGGAACTATGGCTACACCTTC.

V is TRBV19 and J is TRBJ2-3; D gene ambiguous. Trimming removed 5 bases at V and 7 bases at J, with 10 bases between. The CDR3 totals 12 residues. Germline V gives CDR1 LNHDA, CDR2 SQIVND (reference sequence). The CDR3 DNA follows: TGTGCCAGTAGTGCCCAGATGAATACGCAGTATTTT. Protein product: CASSAQMNTQYF.

This sequence joins TRBV7-8 and TRBJ1-1, with a possible D match to TRBD1 (6 bases). The CDR3 is made up of 14 amino acids. Germline CDR1 is SGHVS and CDR2 is FQNEAQ. Trimming took 4 bases from V and 5 from J, leaving 14 bases between them. CDR3 sequence reads: CASSSWEGGTEAFF. In DNA, the CDR3 is TGTGCCAGCAGCTCCTGGGAGGGGGGTACTGAAGCTTTCTTT.

This chain uses TRBV11-3 with TRBJ2-2, with a weak D call TRBD2 (6 bases). This CDR3 has 15 residues. Germline V gene data show CDR1 as SGHNT and CDR2 as YENEEA. The germline V and J ends were trimmed by 3 bases and 4 bases, with 12 bases remaining between them. CDR3 protein: CASSLGGVSTGELFF. The CDR3 nucleotides are TGTGCCAGCAGCTTGGGCGGGGTTAGCACCGGGGAGCTGTTTTTT.

V is TRBV29-1 and J is TRBJ1-1; 9 nucleotides agree with TRBD1. The CDR3 is 15 amino acids. V shed 6 bases and J 1 base; nucleotides not matched to a gene: 9. Germline values: CDR1 SQVTM, CDR2 ANQGSEA. This CDR3 reads CSVPQGAQPNTEAFF. For the CDR3, the DNA is TGCAGCGTCCCACAGGGGGCGCAGCCGAACACTGAAGCTTTCTTT.

The chain combines TRBV5-4 with TRBJ1-1; 8 nucleotides align to TRBD1. Germline V gene data show CDR1 as SGHNT and CDR2 as YYREEE (reference sequence). V was clipped by 3 bases and J by 4 bases; unmatched bases: 5. The CDR3 extends over 14 amino acids. The CDR3 spells CASSWTGRVTEAFF. DNA of the CDR3: TGTGCCAGCAGCTGGACAGGGAGGGTCACTGAAGCTTTCTTT.

The gene calls are TRBV5-1 and TRBJ2-3, with D possibly matching TRBD1 (5 bases). The length of the CDR3 is 16 residues. Germline V lookup: CDR1 SGHRS, CDR2 YFSETQ. V dropped 2 bases and J dropped 2 bases, with 15 bases sitting between them. The CDR3 DNA sequence: TGCGCCAGCAGCTTCTTTCTCAGGGCGAACACAGATACGCAGTATTTT. Translation: CASSFFLRANTDTQYF.

The V gene is TRBV7-8, the J gene TRBJ1-1; TRBD1 aligns across 10 bases. Germline CDR1 reads SGHVS; CDR2 reads FQNEAQ. The V and J ends lost 4 bases and 5 bases, in that order; junction bases with no gene match: 7. This CDR3 region has 15 residues. CDR3 bases: TGTGCCAGCAGCTACGGGACAGGGGATGGGACTGAAGCTTTCTTT. This gives the protein CASSYGTGDGTEAFF.

The chain recombines TRBV11-2 with TRBJ2-7; tentative D call: TRBD1 (6 bases). The CDR3 loop spans 14 amino acids. Germline-derived CDR1 and CDR2 are SGHAT and FQNNGV. Trimming took off 3 bases at V and 3 bases at J, with 12 bases between the two ends. In nucleotides, the CDR3 is TGTGCCAGCAGCTTGGTCCTGGACAGCTACGAGCAGTACTTC. Amino acid sequence: CASSLVLDSYEQYF.

The chain is built from TRBV18 and TRBJ2-1; TRBD2 matches 11 bases. The V and J ends lost 3 bases and 6 bases, in that order; junction bases with no gene match: 16. The CDR3 is made up of 19 amino acids. CDR1 KGHSH and CDR2 LQKENI come from the germline V gene. The CDR3 sequence is CASSPVIAGGLSRLNEQFF. For the CDR3, the DNA is TGTGCCAGCTCACCCGTAATAGCGGGGGGGCTGTCCCGCCTCAATGAGCAGTTCTTC.

The chain's CDR3 is CASSNLPDRWDGYTF. The CDR3 nucleotides read TGTGCCAGCAGTAACCTACCCGACAGGTGGGATGGCTACACCTTC. V is TRBV6-2 or TRBV6-3 and J is TRBJ1-2, with a weak D call TRBD1 (6 bases). V lost 5 bases to trimming and J lost 6 bases, with 19 bases between them. This CDR3 region has 15 residues. Per germline, CDR1 MNHEY and CDR2 SVGEGT.

The genes are TRBV5-6 and TRBJ1-2, with 7 positions matching TRBD1. The germline V gene has CDR1 SGHDT and CDR2 YYEEEE. The CDR3 runs 14 residues. The V segment lost 4 bases and the J segment 7 bases; nucleotides outside the gene matches: 10. The CDR3 DNA follows: TGTGCCAGCAGCCCCCGGAGAGGGGGCTTTGGCTACACCTTC. Translated, it gives CASSPRRGGFGYTF.

The chain combines TRBV7-6 with TRBJ2-1; maybe TRBD2 (6 bases). The germline V gene encodes CDR1 SGHVS and CDR2 FNYEAQ. The V end was cut by 8 bases, the J end by 8 bases, with 22 bases between. This CDR3 is built from 15 residues. In DNA, the CDR3 is TGTGCCAGCTACCCTACCGGAGGGAGGCCCTATGAGCAGTTCTTC. Its translation is CASYPTGGRPYEQFF.

This clone was detected once. The chain couples TRBV6-5 to TRBJ1-2; no clear D. The CDR3 is 14 residues long. CDR1 and CDR2 (germline): MNHEY, SVGAGI. V was trimmed by 7 bases and J by 6 bases, leaving 18 bases between them. CDR3 residues: CASNPGVTHHGYTF. The CDR3 DNA reads TGTGCCAGCAATCCTGGAGTCACCCATCATGGCTACACCTTC.

The chain joins TRBV2 to TRBJ1-5, with D possibly TRBD1 on 6 matching bases. The CDR3 sequence is 15 residues long. Germline V lookup: CDR1 SNHLY, CDR2 FYNNEI. V was trimmed by 5 bases and J by 0 bases, leaving 11 bases between them. The CDR3 region is CASSQDRNSNQPQHF. CDR3 nucleotide sequence: TGTGCCAGCAGTCAGGACAGAAATAGCAATCAGCCCCAGCATTTT.

The rearrangement uses TRBV5-4 and TRBJ1-1, with TRBD1 matching 7 bases. Germline V gene lookup returns CDR1 SGHNT and CDR2 YYREEE (reference sequence). The CDR3 has 14 residues. V lost 0 bases and J lost 6; bases outside the gene matches: 5. The CDR3 sequence is CASSLGQGRSEAFF. CDR3 coding DNA: TGTGCCAGCAGCTTGGGACAGGGACGATCTGAAGCTTTCTTT.

This chain joins TRBV5-1 and TRBJ2-2, with 7 nucleotides matching TRBD2. Unmatched junction bases numbered 7, after V lost 4 bases and J lost 4 bases. CDR1 is SGHRS, CDR2 YFSETQ, per germline. The CDR3 spans 15 residues. The CDR3 DNA reads as TGCGCCAGCAGCCTCTTAGCGGGTGTCACCGGGGAGCTGTTTTTT. Translated: CASSLLAGVTGELFF.

The rearrangement uses TRBV7-7 and TRBJ2-1; the D gene is possibly TRBD1 (6 bases). The germline V gene encodes CDR1 SSHAT and CDR2 FNYEAQ (reference sequence). The V end was cut by 5 bases, the J end by 1 base, with 9 bases between. This CDR3 is 14 amino acids long. The CDR3 loop reads CASSPQGSYNEQFF. CDR3 in DNA: TGTGCCAGCAGCCCACAGGGATCCTACAATGAGCAGTTCTTC.

This clone occurred once. This chain connects TRBV6-5 to TRBJ1-2, with D possibly matching TRBD1 (5 bases). Deletions cut 6 bases from V and 3 bases from J, with 17 bases between. There are 15 residues in the CDR3. Germline lookup yields CDR1 MNHEY and CDR2 SVGAGI. CDR3 region: CASRSMGQGHYGYTF. CDR3 DNA: TGTGCCAGCAGATCTATGGGGCAGGGTCACTATGGCTACACCTTC.

A word on this clone: The sample carries other DNA sequences with the same CDR3. The chain couples TRBV5-1 to TRBJ2-3; 9 bases align to TRBD1. V gave up 3 bases and J gave up 1 base; unmatched junction bases: 3. The germline CDR1 and CDR2 sequences are SGHRS and YFSETQ. The CDR3 spans 15 residues. This CDR3 reads CASSSRTGGTDTQYF. The CDR3 region has the DNA TGCGCCAGCAGCTCAAGGACAGGGGGCACAGATACGCAGTATTTT.

The chain employs TRBV6-6 and TRBJ1-1; D is perhaps TRBD1 (5 bases). The CDR3 runs to 11 residues. Trimming left V 8 bases short and J 11 bases short, with 15 bases between. Germline V lookup: CDR1 MNHNY, CDR2 SVGAGI (reference sequence). CDR3 sequence reads: CASRRGPEAFF. The CDR3 nucleotides read TGTGCCAGCCGGAGGGGACCCGAGGCTTTCTTT.

In nucleotides, the CDR3 is TGTGCCAGCAGCACCGACCGGGACAGGGGTGAAAAACTGTTTTTT. The encoded protein is CASSTDRDRGEKLFF. The chain recombines TRBV7-9 with TRBJ1-4; the match to TRBD1 covers 10 bases. CDR1 and CDR2 (germline): SEHNR, FQNEAQ (reference sequence). V gave up 5 bases and J gave up 7 bases; unmatched junction bases: 7. This CDR3 has 15 amino acids.

V usage is TRBV29-1 and J usage is TRBJ2-3; 8 bases agree with TRBD1. CDR3 length: 15 amino acids. Germline-derived CDR1 and CDR2 are SQVTM and ANQGSEA. V gave up 4 bases and J gave up 2 bases; unmatched junction bases: 8. The CDR3 spells CSVGRTGTNTDTQYF. CDR3 DNA sequence: TGCAGCGTTGGGAGGACAGGGACCAACACAGATACGCAGTATTTT.

This clone was detected once. The genes are TRBV19 and TRBJ2-7; tentatively, D is TRBD1 (5 bases). The CDR3 is 14 residues long. Trimming pared 6 bases from V and 1 base from J, leaving 13 bases between. Looked up from germline, CDR1 is LNHDA and CDR2 is SQIVND (reference sequence). The CDR3 DNA is TGTGCCAGTAGCGAAAGGGGTTATTCCTACGAGCAGTACTTC. Translation gives CASSERGYSYEQYF.

This chain connects TRBV7-9 to TRBJ2-7; maybe TRBD1 (6 bases). Trimming removed 7 bases at V and 6 bases at J, with 16 bases between. CDR1 and CDR2 (germline): SEHNR, FQNEAQ (reference sequence). The CDR3 has 13 residues. The CDR3 here is CASTEQGLPEQYF. In DNA, the CDR3 is TGTGCCAGCACAGAACAGGGCCTCCCCGAGCAGTACTTC.